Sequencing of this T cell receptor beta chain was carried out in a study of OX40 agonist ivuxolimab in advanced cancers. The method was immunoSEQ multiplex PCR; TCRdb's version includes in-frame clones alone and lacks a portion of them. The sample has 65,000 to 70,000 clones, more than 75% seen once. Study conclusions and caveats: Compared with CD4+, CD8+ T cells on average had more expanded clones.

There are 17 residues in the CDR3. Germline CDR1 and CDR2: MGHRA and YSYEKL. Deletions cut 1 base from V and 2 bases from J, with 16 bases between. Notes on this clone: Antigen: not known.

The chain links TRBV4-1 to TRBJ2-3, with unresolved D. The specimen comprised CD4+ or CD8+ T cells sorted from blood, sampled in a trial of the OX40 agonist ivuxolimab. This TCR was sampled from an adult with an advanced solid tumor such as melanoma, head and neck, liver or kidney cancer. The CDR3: CASSQASSFAPTDTQYF. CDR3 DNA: TGCGCCAGCAGCCAAGCCTCTTCGTTCGCCCCCACAGATACGCAGTATTTT.